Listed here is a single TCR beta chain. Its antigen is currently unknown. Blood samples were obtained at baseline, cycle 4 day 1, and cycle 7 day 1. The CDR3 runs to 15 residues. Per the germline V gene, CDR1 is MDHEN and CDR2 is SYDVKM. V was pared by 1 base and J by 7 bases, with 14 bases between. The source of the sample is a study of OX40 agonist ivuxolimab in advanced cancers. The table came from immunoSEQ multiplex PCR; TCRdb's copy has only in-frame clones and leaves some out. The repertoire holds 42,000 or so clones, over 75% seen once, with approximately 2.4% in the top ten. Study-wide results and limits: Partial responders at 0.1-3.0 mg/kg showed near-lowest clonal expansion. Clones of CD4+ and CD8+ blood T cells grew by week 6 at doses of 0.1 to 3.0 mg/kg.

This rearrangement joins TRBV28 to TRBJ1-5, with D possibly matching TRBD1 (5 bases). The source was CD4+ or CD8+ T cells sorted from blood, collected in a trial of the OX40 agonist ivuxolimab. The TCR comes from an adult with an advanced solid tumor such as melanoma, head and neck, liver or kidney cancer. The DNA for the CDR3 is TGTGCCAGCAGTTTATTTGGGCAGGGAGACCAGCCCCAGCATTTT. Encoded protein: CASSLFGQGDQPQHF.